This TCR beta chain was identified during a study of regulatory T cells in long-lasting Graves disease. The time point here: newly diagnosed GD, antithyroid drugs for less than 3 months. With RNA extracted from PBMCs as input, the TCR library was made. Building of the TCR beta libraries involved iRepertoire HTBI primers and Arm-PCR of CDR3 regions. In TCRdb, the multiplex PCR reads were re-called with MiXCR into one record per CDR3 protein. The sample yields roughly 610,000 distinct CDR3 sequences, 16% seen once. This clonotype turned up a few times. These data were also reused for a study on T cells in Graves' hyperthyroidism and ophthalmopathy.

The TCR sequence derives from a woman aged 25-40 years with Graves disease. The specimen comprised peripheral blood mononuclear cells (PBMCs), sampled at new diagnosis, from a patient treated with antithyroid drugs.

In nucleotides, the CDR3 is TGTGCCAGCAGCTCCAATCCCGGGACTGGCAACTACGAGCAGTACTTC. As protein: CASSSNPGTGNYEQYF. The chain links TRBV9 to TRBJ2-7, with D possibly being TRBD2 (6 bases). Trimming removed 4 bases from V and 3 bases from J, with 20 bases in between. The length of the CDR3 is 16 residues. CDR1 SGDLS and CDR2 YYNGEE come from the germline V gene.